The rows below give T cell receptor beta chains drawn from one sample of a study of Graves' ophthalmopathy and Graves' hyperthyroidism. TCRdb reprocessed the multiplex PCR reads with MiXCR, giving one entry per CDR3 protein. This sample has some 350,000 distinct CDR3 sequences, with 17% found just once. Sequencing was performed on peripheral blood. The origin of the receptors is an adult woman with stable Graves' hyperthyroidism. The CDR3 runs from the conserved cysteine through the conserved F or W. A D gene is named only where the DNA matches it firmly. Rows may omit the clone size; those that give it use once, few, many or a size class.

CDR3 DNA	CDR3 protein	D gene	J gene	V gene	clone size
TGTGCCAGCAGCGAGGACCCTTCGGTCGCGGGGGACACTGAAGCTTTCTTT	CASSEDPSVAGDTEAFF	-	TRBJ1-1	TRBV9	many
TGCGCCAGCACGGGTCCGGGTGGGTCGAACACTGAAGCTTTCTTT	CASTGPGGSNTEAFF	-	TRBJ1-1	TRBV4-1	many
TGTGCCAGCAGCGTCGGGGAGGGCAGCTCCTACGAGCAGTACTTC	CASSVGEGSSYEQYF	TRBD2	TRBJ2-7	TRBV9	-
TGTGCCAGTGGCTCGGGGGCGATTAACACTGAAGCTTTCTTT	CASGSGAINTEAFF	-	TRBJ1-1	TRBV19	many
TGCAGCGTTGAAGATCGCGGCTCAGAGTACTTC	CSVEDRGSEYF	-	TRBJ2-5	TRBV29-1	many
TGTGCCATCAGTGAGTCGACTAGCTCCAGAAAAGAGACCCAGTACTTC	CAISESTSSRKETQYF	TRBD2	TRBJ2-5	TRBV10-3	many
TGTGCCAGCAGTTTTACTCTCCCAACAGATACGCAGTATTTT	CASSFTLPTDTQYF	-	TRBJ2-3	TRBV2	few
TGTGCTAGCAGTGTTAGCGGGGACGGACGAGAGACCCAGTACTTC	CASSVSGDGRETQYF	TRBD2	TRBJ2-5	TRBV6-1	once
TGTGCCAGCAGTACAAGGACAGAACAAGAGACCCAGTACTTC	CASSTRTEQETQYF	-	TRBJ2-5	TRBV6-1	-
TGCAGTGCTAGAGGAGCAGGGAGATCCTACGAGCAGTACTTC	CSARGAGRSYEQYF	-	TRBJ2-7	TRBV20-1	many
TGCGCCAGCAGCGGCATAGCGGGCAGCTCCTACGAGCAGTACTTC	CASSGIAGSSYEQYF	TRBD2	TRBJ2-7	TRBV5-1	few
TGTGCCATCAGGGGACCTGACCGAGAGACCCAGTACTTC	CAIRGPDRETQYF	-	TRBJ2-5	TRBV10-3	-
TGTGCCAGCAGCTGGACAGGCTCTTCCTACGAGCAGTACTTC	CASSWTGSSYEQYF	TRBD1	TRBJ2-7	TRBV27	many
TGTGCCAGCAGCCCCGACAGGGGGCGTGGAGAGACCCAGTACTTC	CASSPDRGRGETQYF	TRBD1	TRBJ2-5	TRBV11-1	many
TGTGCCAGCAGCTTAGCGCACGGCTACGAGCAGTACTTC	CASSLAHGYEQYF	-	TRBJ2-7	TRBV7-2	-
TGTGCCAGCTCACCACGGCAAGAGCACACCGGGGAGCTGTTTTTT	CASSPRQEHTGELFF	-	TRBJ2-2	TRBV18	many
TGTGCCAGCATCGGGACAGAGAACGAGCAGTACTTC	CASIGTENEQYF	TRBD1	TRBJ2-7	TRBV6-5	many
TGTGCCAGCAGCCCGGGACATCCTTATCTAGGCATCCATAACTATGGCTACACCTTC	CASSPGHPYLGIHNYGYTF	-	TRBJ1-2	TRBV28	-
TGTGCCAGCAGTTCCTACGGGAGGTCCCGGACCGGGGAGCTGTTTTTT	CASSSYGRSRTGELFF	TRBD2	TRBJ2-2	TRBV28	many
TGTGCCAGTTCCCGGGACAGTTACTATGGCTACACCTTC	CASSRDSYYGYTF	TRBD1	TRBJ1-2	TRBV6-1	many
TGTGCCAGCAGTCAAAATCCGGGACAGGGGCCGAACACTGAAGCTTTCTTT	CASSQNPGQGPNTEAFF	TRBD1	TRBJ1-1	TRBV12-3/TRBV12-4	many
TGTGCCAGCAGTCGACGGGACATACTCACTGAAGCTTTCTTT	CASSRRDILTEAFF	-	TRBJ1-1	TRBV27	many
TGTGCCATCAGTTGGACTGATGAGGGTGAAGCTTTCTTT	CAISWTDEGEAFF	-	TRBJ1-1	TRBV10-3	many
TGCAGTGCTAGAGCGTATGGCGGGAACGCAGATTACGAGCAGTACTTC	CSARAYGGNADYEQYF	-	TRBJ2-7	TRBV20-1	many
TGCGCCAGCAGCCTAGGGACTAGCGGGAGGGCCGGATACGAGCAGTACTTC	CASSLGTSGRAGYEQYF	TRBD2	TRBJ2-7	TRBV4-1	once
TGTGCCAGCAGTTACCGCAGGGGGAGCACAGATACGCAGTATTTT	CASSYRRGSTDTQYF	TRBD1	TRBJ2-3	TRBV6-2/TRBV6-3	many
TGTGCCAGCAGCCAAGACACGGTGCCCTCCTACGAGCAGTACTTC	CASSQDTVPSYEQYF	-	TRBJ2-7	TRBV3-1	many
TGTGCCAGCAGCTTAGGTTCCAGCGTAGAGACCCAGTACTTC	CASSLGSSVETQYF	-	TRBJ2-5	TRBV11-2	many
TGTGCCAGCAGCTCAATCGGGACAGGGCAAGCTTTCTTT	CASSSIGTGQAFF	TRBD1	TRBJ1-1	TRBV7-2	many